This T cell receptor beta chain emerged from a study of blood T cell repertoires in COVID-19 (dated by TCRdb to between 2020 and 2021). Background on the whole study: Samples from collaborators originated in the United States, Italy and Spain and spanned both the acute and convalescent phases of COVID-19. The samples were drawn from two sources: the first 160 participants of the ongoing ImmuneRACE study, and over 1,000 subjects contributed by 6 global collaborators. A freely available public database, intended as a resource for researchers studying the immune response to SARS-CoV-2, is where the repertoires were released. Where available, HLA class I and class II types were taken from metadata supplied by the sample provider and were not determined by assay-based typing. The material from the prospective study consisted of cDNA or gDNA derived from T cells, B-cell-depleted T cells, or PBMCs. Nearly every sample came with metadata listing a de-identified subject ID, COVID-19 status, age in years and sex. Deeply sampled blood TCRbeta repertoires from subjects exposed to, actively infected with, or recovered from COVID-19 were included in the dataset.

Per the germline V gene (reference sequence), SEHNR is the CDR1 and FQNEAQ is the CDR2. Measured from the cysteine to the phenylalanine, the CDR3 is 15 residues long. Only the CDR3 portion is preserved as DNA: 45 bases, with reading frame beginning at the first base. V trim: 5 bases; J trim: 13 bases; unmatched bases: 13. The collaborating institutions used their own protocols to collect whole blood in K2EDTA tubes. For TCRbeta analysis, collaborators shipped samples as frozen whole blood, isolated PBMCs, or DNA extracted from either of those sample types. TCRbeta CDR3 regions were amplified from genomic DNA using the immunoSEQ Assay, a bias-controlled multiplex PCR. The original pipeline was this. Within the assay, amplification of reference gene primers was used to estimate how many nucleated cells each sample contained. Sequence reads were collapsed and filtered to measure the absolute abundance of every unique TCRbeta CDR3 rearrangement. For each sample, productive Simpson clonality was calculated as the square root of Simpson's diversity index over productive rearrangements. The immuneACCESS repertoire file appears here via TCRdb, limited to in-frame rearrangements. These files lack a portion of the clones; in checked studies, under half of the deficit traces to unresolved V genes, and the cause of the others is not known. V, J and clone size derive from that table, while D and trimming were established from the DNA sequence. Within this sample are under 350,000 clones, with 85% of them counted one time only. The ten largest clones add up to approximately 7.5% of the sample.

Comments on this clone: Its recognized antigen is unknown. No base qualities exist here, and no much larger clone lies one base off it.

Broader findings and caveats from the paper: The quantity of clinical and demographic metadata differed by source and by participant and was supplied without curation.

The sequence derives from a human donor in a cohort sampled during active COVID-19. What was sequenced was peripheral blood. Recombination connected TRBV7-9 to TRBJ1-6, with 8 central nucleotides matching TRBD1. The CDR3 is CASSRGTGQGLPLHF. The DNA sequence follows: TGTGCCAGCAGCCGAGGTACAGGACAGGGCCTCCCCCTCCACTTT.